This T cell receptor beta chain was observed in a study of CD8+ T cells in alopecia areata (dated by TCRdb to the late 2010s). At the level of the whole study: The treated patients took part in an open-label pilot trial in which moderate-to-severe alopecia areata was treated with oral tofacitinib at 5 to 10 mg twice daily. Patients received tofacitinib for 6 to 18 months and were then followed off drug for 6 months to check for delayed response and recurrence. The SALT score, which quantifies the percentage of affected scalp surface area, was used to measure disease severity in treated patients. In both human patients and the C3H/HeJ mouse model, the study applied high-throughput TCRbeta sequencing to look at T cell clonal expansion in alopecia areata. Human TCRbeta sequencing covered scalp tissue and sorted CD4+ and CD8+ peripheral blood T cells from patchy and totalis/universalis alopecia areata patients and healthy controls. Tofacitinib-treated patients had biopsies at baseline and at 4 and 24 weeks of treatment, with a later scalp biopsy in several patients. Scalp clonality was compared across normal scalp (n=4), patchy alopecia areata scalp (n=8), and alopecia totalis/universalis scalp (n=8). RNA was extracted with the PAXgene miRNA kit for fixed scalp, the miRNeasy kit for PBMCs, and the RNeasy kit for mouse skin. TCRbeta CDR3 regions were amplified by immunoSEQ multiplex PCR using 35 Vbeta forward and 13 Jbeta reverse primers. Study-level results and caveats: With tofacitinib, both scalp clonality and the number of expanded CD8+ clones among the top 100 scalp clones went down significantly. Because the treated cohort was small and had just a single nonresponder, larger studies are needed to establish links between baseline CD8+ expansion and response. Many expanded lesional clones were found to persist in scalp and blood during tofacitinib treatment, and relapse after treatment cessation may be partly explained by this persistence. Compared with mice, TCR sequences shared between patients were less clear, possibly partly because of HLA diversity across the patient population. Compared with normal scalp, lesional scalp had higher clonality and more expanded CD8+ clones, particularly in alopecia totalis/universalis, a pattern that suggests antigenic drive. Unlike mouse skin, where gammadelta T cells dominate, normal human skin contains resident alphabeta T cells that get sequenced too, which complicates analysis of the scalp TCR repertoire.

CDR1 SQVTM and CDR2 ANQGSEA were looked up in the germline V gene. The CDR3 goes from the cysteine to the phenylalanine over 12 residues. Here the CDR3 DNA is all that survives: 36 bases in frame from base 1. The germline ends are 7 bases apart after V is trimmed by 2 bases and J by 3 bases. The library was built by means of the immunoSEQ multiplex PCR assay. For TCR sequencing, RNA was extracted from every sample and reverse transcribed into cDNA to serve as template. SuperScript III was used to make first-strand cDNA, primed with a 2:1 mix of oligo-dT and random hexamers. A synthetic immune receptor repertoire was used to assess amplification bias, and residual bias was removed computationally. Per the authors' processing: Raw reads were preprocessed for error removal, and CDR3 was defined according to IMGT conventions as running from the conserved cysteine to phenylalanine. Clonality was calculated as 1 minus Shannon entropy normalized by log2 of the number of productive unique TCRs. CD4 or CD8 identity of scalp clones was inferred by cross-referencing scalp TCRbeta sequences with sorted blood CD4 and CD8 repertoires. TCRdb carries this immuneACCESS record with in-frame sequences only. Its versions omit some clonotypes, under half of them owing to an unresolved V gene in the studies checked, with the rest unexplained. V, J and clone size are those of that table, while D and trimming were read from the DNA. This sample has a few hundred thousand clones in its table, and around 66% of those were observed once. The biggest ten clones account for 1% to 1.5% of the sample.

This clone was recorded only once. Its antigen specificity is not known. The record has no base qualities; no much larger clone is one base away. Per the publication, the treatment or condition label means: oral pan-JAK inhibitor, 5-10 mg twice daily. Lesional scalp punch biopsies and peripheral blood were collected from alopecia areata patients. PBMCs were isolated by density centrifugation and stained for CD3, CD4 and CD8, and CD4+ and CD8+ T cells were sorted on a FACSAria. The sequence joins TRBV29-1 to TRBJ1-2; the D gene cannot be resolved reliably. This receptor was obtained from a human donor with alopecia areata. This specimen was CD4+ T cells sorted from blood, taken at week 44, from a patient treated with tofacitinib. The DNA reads TGCAGCGTTGAAAGGGAGGACTATGGCTACACCTTC. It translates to CSVEREDYGYTF.